The 31 T cell receptor beta chains in this list originate from one sample, sequenced in a study of blood T cell repertoires in COVID-19. Data came from immunoSEQ multiplex PCR; TCRdb stores just in-frame clones and leaves some out. The sample comprises 150,000 to 200,000 clones, roughly 84% of which are singletons, and 13% rests with the top ten. The sample comprised PBMCs or T cells enriched from blood (not recorded which). Every receptor here comes from a woman in her fifties or sixties who had recovered from COVID-19.

The rearrangement links TRBV7-6 to TRBJ1-6, with a weak D call TRBD1 (5 bases). Germline V lookup: CDR1 SGHVS, CDR2 FNYEAQ. Trimming shortened V by 5 bases and J by 10 bases, and 15 bases separated the two germline ends. The CDR3 consists of 14 residues. CDR3 amino acids: CASSEAGRHSPLHF. CDR3 DNA: TGTGCCAGCAGCGAAGCAGGGCGGCACTCACCCCTCCACTTT.

The chain joins TRBV7-3 to TRBJ2-3; D is unresolved. The CDR3 length is 13 residues. Germline values: CDR1 SGHTA, CDR2 FQGTGA. V was pared by 0 bases and J by 2 bases, with 3 bases between. The CDR3 bases are TGTGCCAGCAGCTTAACTAACACAGATACGCAGTATTTT. Its translation: CASSLTNTDTQYF.

The chain employs TRBV21-1 and TRBJ1-3; the tabulated D call, TRBD1, remains unverified against the DNA. TRBV21-1 is reported as a pseudogene. The CDR3 extends over 15 amino acids. CDR3: CASSKVGAGVNTIYF. The CDR3 DNA reads TGTGCCAGCAGCAAAGTTGGGGCTGGTGTAAACACCATATATTTT.

The chain carries TRBV7-9 and TRBJ2-2; 8 bases are a match to TRBD1. After removal of 5 bases from V and 4 bases from J, the junction contained 3 bases not matched to a gene. CDR1 SEHNR and CDR2 FQNEAQ come from the germline V gene (reference sequence). This CDR3 contains 14 residues. The CDR3 loop is CASSPQGATGELFF. DNA of the CDR3: TGTGCCAGCAGCCCCCAGGGGGCCACCGGGGAGCTGTTTTTT.

This clone was detected a few times. V usage is TRBV5-1 and J usage is TRBJ2-3; a weak D match, TRBD2 (5 bases). V dropped 5 bases and J dropped 2 bases, with 12 bases sitting between them. Germline values: CDR1 SGHRS, CDR2 YFSETQ. This CDR3 comprises 14 residues. The CDR3 sequence is CASSPGRDTDTQYF. The DNA of the CDR3 is TGCGCCAGCAGTCCGGGAAGGGACACAGATACGCAGTATTTT.

Concerning this clone itself: Other DNA sequences in the same sample also yield this CDR3. V gene TRBV4-2 combines with J gene TRBJ2-3; D is perhaps TRBD1 (5 bases). The CDR3 is 14 residues long. Germline V CDR1 and CDR2: LGHNA, YNFKEQ. Between the trimmed V and J ends, which lost 1 base and 3 bases, there was a span of 8 bases. For the CDR3, the DNA is TGTGCCAGCAGCCAAGTTTCAGGGACAGATACGCAGTATTTT. The encoded protein is CASSQVSGTDTQYF.

This clone was found once. The chain has TRBV9 and TRBJ1-2; TRBD1 agrees at 12 bases. V shed 4 bases, J shed 2 bases, and the junction held 3 bases outside the gene matches. Germline CDR1 reads SGDLS; CDR2 reads YYNGEE. CDR3 length: 15 amino acids. The CDR3 nucleotides are TGTGCCAGCAGCCTTGGGACAGGGGGCAACTATGGCTACACCTTC. Its protein product is CASSLGTGGNYGYTF.

V is TRBV11-3 and J is TRBJ2-1; 8 bases align to TRBD2. J gave up 9 bases and V 3 bases, and 4 bases lay outside the gene matches. The length of the CDR3 is 13 residues. Per germline, CDR1 SGHNT and CDR2 YENEEA. CDR3 DNA sequence: TGTGCCAGCAGCTTTAGCGGGACCAGTGAGCAGTTCTTC. Translation gives CASSFSGTSEQFF.

The V gene is TRBV2, the J gene TRBJ2-3; 7 nucleotides align to TRBD1. Germline CDR1 is SNHLY and CDR2 is FYNNEI. There are 14 residues in the CDR3. V dropped 10 bases and J dropped 0; count of bases not matched to a gene: 7. The CDR3 here is CATATGSSTDTQYF. CDR3 nucleotide sequence: TGTGCCACCGCGACAGGGAGCAGCACAGATACGCAGTATTTT.

The V call is TRBV7-6, the J call TRBJ2-7; D unresolved. CDR1 SGHVS and CDR2 FNYEAQ come from the germline V gene. This CDR3 comprises 17 residues. Trimming stripped 0 bases from V and 2 bases from J, with 17 bases between. CDR3 nucleotides: TGTGCCAGCAGCTTAGCCTCGATAACCCTAAACCCCTACGAGCAGTACTTC. This translates into CASSLASITLNPYEQYF.

The V gene is TRBV27, the J gene TRBJ2-5, with TRBD2 as a possible D gene (7 bases). With 5 bases removed from V and 5 bases from J, the gap between germline ends came to 21 bases. The CDR3 covers 16 residues. Germline V gene lookup returns CDR1 MNHEY and CDR2 SMNVEV (reference sequence). CDR3 bases: TGTGCCAGCAGTAAAGGGGTCACAGGGCGGGGGGAGACCCAGTACTTC. It is translated as CASSKGVTGRGETQYF.

CDR3 loop: CAISESGVSNEKLFF. The CDR3 DNA reads TGTGCCATCAGTGAGTCAGGGGTATCTAATGAAAAACTGTTTTTT. The chain carries TRBV10-3 and TRBJ1-4; tentative D call: TRBD1 (5 bases). The CDR3 consists of 15 residues. Germline assignment: CDR1 ENHRY and CDR2 SYGVKD. Trimming shortened V by 0 bases and J by 3 bases, and 8 bases separated the two germline ends.

V and J are TRBV9 and TRBJ2-1; D is unresolved. Germline V gene lookup returns CDR1 SGDLS and CDR2 YYNGEE. This CDR3 spans 15 amino acids. V gave up 0 bases and J gave up 8 bases, with 15 bases separating them. CDR3 nucleotide sequence: TGTGCCAGCAGCGTAGTGGGCAACCCGGCCTATGAGCAGTTCTTC. This encodes CASSVVGNPAYEQFF.

The genes are TRBV9 and TRBJ2-3, with TRBD2 matching 8 bases. Unmatched junction bases numbered 4, after V lost 0 bases and J lost 1 base. Germline V CDR1 and CDR2: SGDLS, YYNGEE. The CDR3 contains 16 residues. The CDR3 DNA reads as TGTGCCAGCAGCGTAGGGCGGGGGGACGGCACAGATACGCAGTATTTT. It yields the protein CASSVGRGDGTDTQYF.

The chain couples TRBV5-4 to TRBJ1-1; D unresolved. CDR1 SGHNT and CDR2 YYREEE come from the germline V gene (reference sequence). Deletions cut 0 bases from V and 1 base from J, with 4 bases between. The CDR3 extends over 13 amino acids. CDR3 sequence (DNA): TGTGCCAGCAGCTTGGACTGGAACACTGAAGCTTTCTTT. Translation: CASSLDWNTEAFF.

The chain combines TRBV6-2 or TRBV6-3 with TRBJ1-2; D not resolved. V was clipped by 4 bases and J by 2 bases, with 8 bases between them. Looked up from germline, CDR1 is MNHEY and CDR2 is SVGEGT. CDR3 length: 13 residues. CDR3 amino acids: CASSLTENYGYTF. CDR3 bases: TGTGCCAGCAGTTTAACAGAAAACTATGGCTACACCTTC.

V usage is TRBV19 and J usage is TRBJ2-7, with D tentatively TRBD1 (6 bases). The germline CDR1 and CDR2 sequences are LNHDA and SQIVND (reference sequence). There are 15 residues in the CDR3. The V and J ends lost 2 bases and 1 base respectively, with 12 bases between them. DNA for the CDR3: TGTGCCAGTAGTATATACAGGGCCCCTTCCTACGAGCAGTACTTC. This codes for CASSIYRAPSYEQYF.

This chain uses TRBV9 with TRBJ1-4; 9 nucleotides align to TRBD1. J lost 8 bases, V lost 0 bases, and 11 bases had no gene match. The V gene's germline CDR1 is SGDLS and CDR2 YYNGEE. The CDR3 totals 17 residues. CDR3 protein: CASSVGLRGQGLEKLFF. In nucleotides, the CDR3 is TGTGCCAGCAGCGTAGGTCTAAGGGGACAGGGACTCGAAAAACTGTTTTTT.

This chain links TRBV18 with TRBJ1-1; no clear D. Germline CDR1 and CDR2: KGHSH and LQKENI. The CDR3 extends over 14 amino acids. The V gene lost 3 bases and the J gene lost 1 base, with 9 bases spanning the gap. Here the CDR3 DNA reads TGTGCCAGCTCACCGGAGTATACGAACACTGAAGCTTTCTTT. Translated: CASSPEYTNTEAFF.

The chain is built from TRBV6-2 or TRBV6-3 and TRBJ2-1, with 12 positions matching TRBD2. After removal of 4 bases from V and 7 bases from J, the junction contained 2 bases not matched to a gene. Germline V gene sequence: CDR1 MNHEY, CDR2 SVGEGT. The CDR3 is made up of 14 amino acids. The CDR3 loop is CASSSGLAGNEQFF. The CDR3 DNA reads as TGTGCCAGCAGTTCAGGACTAGCGGGAAATGAGCAGTTCTTC.

The rearrangement links TRBV30 to TRBJ2-1; 10 positions agree with TRBD2. The CDR3 extends over 14 amino acids. Losses at the gene ends were 1 base for V and 7 bases for J; bases not matched to a gene: 4. The V gene's germline CDR1 is GTSNPN and CDR2 SVGIG (reference sequence). For the CDR3, the DNA is TGTGCCTGGAGTGCTAGCGGGAGTCGAAATGAGCAGTTCTTC. It encodes CAWSASGSRNEQFF. Based on the CDR3 plus reference TRBV30 and TRBJ2-1, the full variable domain is SQTIHQWPATLVQPVGSPLSLECTVEGTSNPNLYWYRQAAGRGLQLLFYSVGIGQISSEVPQNLSASRPQDRQFILSSKKLLLSDSGFYLCAWSASGSRNEQFFGPGTRLTVL.

The chain links TRBV23-1 to TRBJ2-4; D possibly corresponds to TRBD2 (5 bases). TRBV23-1 is classed as an ORF, of uncertain function. The CDR3 length is 19 residues. V was cut by 4 bases and J by 0 bases, with 22 bases left in between. In DNA form, the CDR3 reads TGCGCCAGCAGTCGCGCGAGAGGGCCACCATATATAGCCAAAAACATTCAGTACTTC. It specifies CASSRARGPPYIAKNIQYF.

The CDR3 sequence is CASRGAVYNQPQHF. DNA for the CDR3: TGTGCCAGCAGAGGGGCAGTATATAATCAGCCCCAGCATTTT. This chain links TRBV28 with TRBJ1-5; maybe TRBD1 (5 bases). Trimming left V 6 bases short and J 4 bases short, with 13 bases between. From germline, CDR1 is MDHEN and CDR2 SYDVKM. This CDR3 has 14 residues.

The rearrangement links TRBV28 to TRBJ2-1, with 7 positions matching TRBD1. CDR1 is MDHEN and CDR2 is SYDVKM in the germline V gene. V was pared by 7 bases and J by 5 bases, with 11 bases of the junction left unmatched. The CDR3 contains 15 residues. The CDR3, as DNA: TGTGCCAGCAACATAGGGGGCTCCGGGCACAATGAGCAGTTCTTC. Its translation is CASNIGGSGHNEQFF.

This chain connects TRBV5-1 to TRBJ1-6, with D tentatively TRBD1 (5 bases). Germline V gene sequence: CDR1 SGHRS, CDR2 YFSETQ. The CDR3 is 13 amino acids. With 5 bases removed from V and 3 bases from J, the gap between germline ends came to 6 bases. The CDR3 region is CASRGDYNSPLHF. CDR3 nucleotides: TGCGCCAGCAGAGGGGACTATAATTCACCCCTCCACTTT. Based on the CDR3 plus reference TRBV5-1 and TRBJ1-6, the full variable domain is KAGVTQTPRYLIKTRGQQVTLSCSPISGHRSVSWYQQTPGQGLQFLFEYFSETQRNKGNFPGRFSGRQFSNSRSEMNVSTLELGDSALYLCASRGDYNSPLHFGNGTRLTVT.

This chain uses TRBV5-1 with TRBJ2-7; D is unclear. Germline CDR1 and CDR2: SGHRS and YFSETQ. The CDR3 is 14 amino acids. The V and J ends lost 4 bases and 2 bases respectively, with 13 bases between them. In DNA form, the CDR3 reads TGCGCCAGCAGCCTATTCGGCGGTACCTACGAGCAGTACTTC. Translation: CASSLFGGTYEQYF.

The chain recombines TRBV6-5 with TRBJ1-1; D is unresolved. The CDR3 totals 13 residues. V lost 7 bases and J 5 bases, leaving 14 bases between the germline ends. CDR1 and CDR2 (germline): MNHEY, SVGAGI. For the CDR3, the DNA is TGTGCCAGCAAGGAGGTTGTAGGAACTGAAGCTTTCTTT. Amino acid sequence: CASKEVVGTEAFF.

The chain uses TRBV5-4 and TRBJ2-2; D is possibly TRBD1 (5 bases). Germline CDR1 SGHNT, CDR2 YYREEE (reference sequence). Trimming took off 2 bases at V and 3 bases at J, with 14 bases between the two ends. The CDR3 is 16 amino acids. CDR3: CASSLKSTGHTGELFF. The CDR3 coding sequence is TGTGCCAGCAGCTTAAAGAGCACAGGTCACACCGGGGAGCTGTTTTTT.

Turning to this clone: A read error may explain this, as a much larger clone is one base away. The V gene is TRBV12-3 or TRBV12-4, the J gene TRBJ2-7; D remains unclear. V lost 6 bases and J 3 bases, leaving 6 bases between the germline ends. The length of the CDR3 is 11 residues. The chain's CDR3 is CASSSLYEQYF. In nucleotides, the CDR3 is TGTGCCAGCAGCTCCCTCTACGAGCAGTACTTC.

The rearrangement joins TRBV28 to TRBJ1-4, with 7 bases identical to TRBD1. This CDR3 comprises 13 residues. Germline V gene lookup returns CDR1 MDHEN and CDR2 SYDVKM. The trim removed 6 bases at V and 4 bases at J, leaving 2 bases unmatched. The CDR3 loop is CASRQGNNEKLFF. CDR3 coding DNA: TGTGCCAGCAGACAGGGGAATAATGAAAAACTGTTTTTT.

V gene TRBV11-2 combines with J gene TRBJ2-1; no reliable D call. The V gene lost 1 base and the J gene lost 9 bases, with 13 bases spanning the gap. Germline values: CDR1 SGHAT, CDR2 FQNNGV. The CDR3 contains 14 residues. The CDR3 spells CASSLVRFQAEQFF. The CDR3 nucleotides are TGTGCCAGCAGCTTAGTTCGCTTCCAGGCTGAGCAGTTCTTC.